This paragraph reports one T cell receptor beta chain. This clone's antigen is unknown. Qualities for individual bases were not recorded, and no much larger clone is one base off. The immunoSEQ Assay, a bias-controlled multiplex PCR, was used to amplify TCRbeta CDR3 regions from genomic DNA. The source study handled its data this way. The number of nucleated cells in each sample was estimated from the amplification of reference gene primers within the assay. Sequence reads were collapsed and filtered to measure the absolute abundance of every unique TCRbeta CDR3 rearrangement. Productive Simpson clonality was computed per sample as the square root of Simpson's diversity index over productive rearrangements. TCRdb retrieved this table from immuneACCESS and kept in-frame rearrangements only. Not all clones are present; in checked studies, unresolved V genes account for under half, and no reason is known for the remainder. V, J and clone size were drawn from that table, and D and trimming were deduced from the DNA. This sample has roughly 280,000 clones in its table, and 65% to 90% of those were observed once. The leading ten clones occupy about 2.1% of the sample.

This record belongs to a study of blood T cell repertoires in COVID-19 (dated by TCRdb to 2018 to 2021). Some background on the complete study: Samples covering the acute and convalescent phases of COVID-19 were provided by collaborators in the United States, Italy and Spain. Nearly every sample came with metadata listing a de-identified subject ID, COVID-19 status, age in years and sex. The dataset comprised deeply sampled blood TCRbeta repertoires from subjects exposed to, actively infected with, or recovered from COVID-19. The prospective study material was composed of cDNA or gDNA derived from T cells, B-cell-depleted T cells, or PBMCs. A freely available public database, intended as a resource for researchers studying the immune response to SARS-CoV-2, is where the repertoires were released. Samples were obtained from the ongoing ImmuneRACE study (first 160 participants) and from over 1,000 subjects provided by 6 global collaborators. Where available, HLA class I and class II types were obtained from metadata supplied by the sample provider rather than from assay-based typing. Beyond this particular receptor, the publication reports: How much clinical and demographic metadata was included differed by source and by participant, and the metadata was provided uncurated.

Each collaborating institution followed its own protocols to collect whole blood in K2EDTA tubes. For TCRbeta analysis, collaborator samples were shipped as frozen whole blood, as isolated PBMCs, or as DNA extracted from either sample type. Ends trimmed: V by 3 bases, J by 7 bases; bases unmatched to a gene: 14. The CDR3 runs 15 amino acids, cysteine and phenylalanine included. Only the CDR3 portion is preserved as DNA: 45 bases, with reading frame beginning at the first base. CDR1 and CDR2 (GTSNPN, SVGIG) derive from the germline V gene (reference sequence). The chain is encoded by TRBV30 joined to TRBJ1-2, with 7 bases in between that match TRBD1. What was sequenced was peripheral blood. This TCR was sampled from a man younger than 45 with active or convalescent COVID-19. The base sequence is TGTGCCTGGAGCGCTGTATCCGGGACAGCCGGTGGCTACACCTTC. The resulting protein is CAWSAVSGTAGGYTF. Outside the CDR3, residues come from the reference TRBV30 and TRBJ1-2 proteins, so the full variable domain is: SQTIHQWPATLVQPVGSPLSLECTVEGTSNPNLYWYRQAAGRGLQLLFYSVGIGQISSEVPQNLSASRPQDRQFILSSKKLLLSDSGFYLCAWSAVSGTAGGYTFGSGTRLTVV.